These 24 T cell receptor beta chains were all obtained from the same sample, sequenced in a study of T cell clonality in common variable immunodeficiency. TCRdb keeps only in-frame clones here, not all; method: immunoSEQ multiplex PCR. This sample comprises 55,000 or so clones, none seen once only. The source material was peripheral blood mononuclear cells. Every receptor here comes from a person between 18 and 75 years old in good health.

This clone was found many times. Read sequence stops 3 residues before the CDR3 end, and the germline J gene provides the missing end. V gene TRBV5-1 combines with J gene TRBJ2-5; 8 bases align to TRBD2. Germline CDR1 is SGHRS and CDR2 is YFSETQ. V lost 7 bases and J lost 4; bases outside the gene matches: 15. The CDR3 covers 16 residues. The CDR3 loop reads CASFSLPGLVSETQYF. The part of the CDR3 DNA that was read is TGCGCCAGCTTCAGCTTGCCGGGACTAGTTTCAGAGACC.

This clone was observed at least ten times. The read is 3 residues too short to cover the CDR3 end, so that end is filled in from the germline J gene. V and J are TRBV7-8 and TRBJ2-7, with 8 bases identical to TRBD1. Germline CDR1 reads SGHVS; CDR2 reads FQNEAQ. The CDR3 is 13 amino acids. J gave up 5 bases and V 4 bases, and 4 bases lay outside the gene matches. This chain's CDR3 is CASSSDRANEQYF. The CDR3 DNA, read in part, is TGTGCCAGCAGCTCGGACAGGGCAAACGAG.

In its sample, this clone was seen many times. CDR3 loop: CASSLAGGELFF. The covered CDR3 bases are TGTGCCAGCAGCTTGGCCGGCGGGGAG. The rearrangement links TRBV5-6 to TRBJ2-2; D is unresolved. The read ends 3 residues early relative to the CDR3; the germline J gene fills the gap. Germline V CDR1 and CDR2: SGHDT, YYEEEE. The length of the CDR3 is 12 residues. The germline V and J ends were trimmed by 0 bases and 7 bases, with 4 bases remaining between them.

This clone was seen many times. The chain's CDR3 is CSVKGLETGVSYNEQFF. The covered CDR3 bases are TGCAGCGTTAAGGGTCTCGAAACAGGGGTCTCCTACAATGAG. This sequence joins TRBV29-1 and TRBJ2-1, with TRBD1 identical over 7 bases. The CDR3 extends 3 residues past the end of the read, so its final part is completed from the germline J gene. This CDR3 contains 17 residues. The V and J ends lost 5 bases and 0 bases, in that order; junction bases with no gene match: 13. Looked up from germline, CDR1 is SQVTM and CDR2 is ANQGSEA.

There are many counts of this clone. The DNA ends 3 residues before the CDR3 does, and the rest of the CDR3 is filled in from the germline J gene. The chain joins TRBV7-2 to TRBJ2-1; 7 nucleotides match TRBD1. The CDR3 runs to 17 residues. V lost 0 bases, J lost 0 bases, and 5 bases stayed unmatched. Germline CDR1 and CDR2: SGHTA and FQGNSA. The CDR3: CASSLAIAGGSYNEQFF. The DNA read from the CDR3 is TGTGCCAGCAGCTTAGCCATAGCAGGGGGCTCCTACAATGAG.

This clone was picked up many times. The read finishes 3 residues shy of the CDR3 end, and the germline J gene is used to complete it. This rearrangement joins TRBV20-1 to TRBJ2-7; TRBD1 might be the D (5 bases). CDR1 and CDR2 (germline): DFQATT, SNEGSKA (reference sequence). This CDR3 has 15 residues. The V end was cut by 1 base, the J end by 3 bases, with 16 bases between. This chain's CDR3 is CSARGTPGMGYEQYF. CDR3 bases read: TGCAGTGCTAGAGGGACCCCAGGGATGGGCTACGAG.

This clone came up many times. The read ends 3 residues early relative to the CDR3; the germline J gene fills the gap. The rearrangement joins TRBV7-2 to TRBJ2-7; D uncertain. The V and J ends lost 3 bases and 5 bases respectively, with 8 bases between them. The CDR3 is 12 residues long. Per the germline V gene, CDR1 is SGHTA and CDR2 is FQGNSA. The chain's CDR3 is CASSFLSNEQYF. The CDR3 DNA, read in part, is TGTGCCAGCAGCTTCCTAAGTAACGAG.

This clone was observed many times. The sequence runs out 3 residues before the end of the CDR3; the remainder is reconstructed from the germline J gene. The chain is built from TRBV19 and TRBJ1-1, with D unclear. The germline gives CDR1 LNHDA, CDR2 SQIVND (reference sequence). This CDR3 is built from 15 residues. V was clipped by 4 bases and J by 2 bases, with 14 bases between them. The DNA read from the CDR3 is TGTGCCAGTAGTAGCCCCTTTTCGGGTAACACTGAA. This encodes CASSSPFSGNTE. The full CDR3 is CASSSPFSGNTEAFF.

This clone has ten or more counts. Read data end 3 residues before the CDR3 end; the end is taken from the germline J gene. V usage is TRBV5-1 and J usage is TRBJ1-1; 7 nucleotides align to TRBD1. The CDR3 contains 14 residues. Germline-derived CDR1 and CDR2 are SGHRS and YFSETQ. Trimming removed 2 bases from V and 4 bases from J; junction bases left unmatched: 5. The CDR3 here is CASSLTGDSTEAFF. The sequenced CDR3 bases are TGCGCCAGCAGCTTAACAGGGGACTCCACTGAA.

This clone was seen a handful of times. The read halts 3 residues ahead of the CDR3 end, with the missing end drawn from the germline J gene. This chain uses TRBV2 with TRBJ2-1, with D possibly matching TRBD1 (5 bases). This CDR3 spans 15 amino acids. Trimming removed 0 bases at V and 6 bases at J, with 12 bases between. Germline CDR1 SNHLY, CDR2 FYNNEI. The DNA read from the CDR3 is TGTGCCAGCAGTGAAGCAGGCAGGGCTGGCAATGAG. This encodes CASSEAGRAGNE. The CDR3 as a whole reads CASSEAGRAGNEQFF.

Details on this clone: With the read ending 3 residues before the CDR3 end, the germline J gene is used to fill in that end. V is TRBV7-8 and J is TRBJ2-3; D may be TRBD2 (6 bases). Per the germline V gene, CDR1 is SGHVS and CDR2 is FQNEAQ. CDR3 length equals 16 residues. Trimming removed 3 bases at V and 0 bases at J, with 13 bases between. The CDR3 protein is CASSLGPGLSTDTQYF. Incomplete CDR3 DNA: TGTGCCAGCAGCTTGGGGCCGGGACTCAGCACAGATACG.

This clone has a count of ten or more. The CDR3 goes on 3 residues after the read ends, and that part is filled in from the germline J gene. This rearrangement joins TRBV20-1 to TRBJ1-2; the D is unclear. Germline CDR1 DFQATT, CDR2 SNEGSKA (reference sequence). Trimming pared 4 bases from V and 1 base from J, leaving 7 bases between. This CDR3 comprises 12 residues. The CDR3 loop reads CSATTFNYGYTF. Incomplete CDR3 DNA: TGCAGTGCTACCACATTTAACTATGGC.

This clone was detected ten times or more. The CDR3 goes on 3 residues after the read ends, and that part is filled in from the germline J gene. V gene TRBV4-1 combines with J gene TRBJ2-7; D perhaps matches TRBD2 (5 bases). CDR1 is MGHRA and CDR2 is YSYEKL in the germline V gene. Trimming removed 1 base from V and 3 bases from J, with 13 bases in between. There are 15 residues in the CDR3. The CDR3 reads CASSQADSGSYEQYF. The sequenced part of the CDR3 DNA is TGCGCCAGCAGCCAAGCCGACTCGGGGAGCTACGAG.

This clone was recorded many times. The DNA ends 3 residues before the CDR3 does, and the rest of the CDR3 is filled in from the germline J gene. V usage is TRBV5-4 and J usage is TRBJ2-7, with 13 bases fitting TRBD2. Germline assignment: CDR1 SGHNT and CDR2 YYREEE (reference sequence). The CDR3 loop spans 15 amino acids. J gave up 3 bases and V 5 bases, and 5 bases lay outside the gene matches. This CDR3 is CASSRGTSGNYEQYF. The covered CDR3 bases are TGTGCCAGCAGTCGCGGGACTAGCGGGAACTACGAG.

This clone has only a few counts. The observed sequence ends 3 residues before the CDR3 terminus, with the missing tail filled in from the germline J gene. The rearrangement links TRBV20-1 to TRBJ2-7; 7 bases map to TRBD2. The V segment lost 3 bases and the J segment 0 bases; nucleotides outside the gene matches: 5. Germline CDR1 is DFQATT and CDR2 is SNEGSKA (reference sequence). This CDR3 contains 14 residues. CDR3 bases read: TGCAGTGCTAGCCTCCTAGCGGTCTCCTACGAG. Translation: CSASLLAVSYE. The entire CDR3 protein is CSASLLAVSYEQYF.

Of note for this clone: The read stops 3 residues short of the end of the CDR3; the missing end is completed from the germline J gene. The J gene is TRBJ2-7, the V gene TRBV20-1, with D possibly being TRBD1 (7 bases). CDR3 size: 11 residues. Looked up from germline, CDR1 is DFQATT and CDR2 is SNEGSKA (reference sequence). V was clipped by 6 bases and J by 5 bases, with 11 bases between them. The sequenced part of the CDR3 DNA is TGCAGTGCAGGGGGCGGGGACGAG. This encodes CSAGGGDE. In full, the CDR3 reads CSAGGGDEQYF.

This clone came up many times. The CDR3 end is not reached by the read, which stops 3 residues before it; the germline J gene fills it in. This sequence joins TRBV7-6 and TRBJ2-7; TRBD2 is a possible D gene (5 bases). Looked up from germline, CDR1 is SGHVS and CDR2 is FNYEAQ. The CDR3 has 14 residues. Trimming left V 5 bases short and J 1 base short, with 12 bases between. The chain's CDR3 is CASSPRTGSYEQYF. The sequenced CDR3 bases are TGTGCCAGCAGCCCCCGAACGGGGTCCTACGAG.

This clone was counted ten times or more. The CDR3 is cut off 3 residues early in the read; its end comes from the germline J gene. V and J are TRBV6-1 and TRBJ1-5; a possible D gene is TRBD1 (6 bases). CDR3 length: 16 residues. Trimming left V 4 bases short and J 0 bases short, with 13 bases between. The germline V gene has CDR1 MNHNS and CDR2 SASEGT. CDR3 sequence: CASSATGQYSNQPQHF. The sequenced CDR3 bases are TGTGCCAGCAGTGCTACCGGACAGTATAGCAATCAGCCC.

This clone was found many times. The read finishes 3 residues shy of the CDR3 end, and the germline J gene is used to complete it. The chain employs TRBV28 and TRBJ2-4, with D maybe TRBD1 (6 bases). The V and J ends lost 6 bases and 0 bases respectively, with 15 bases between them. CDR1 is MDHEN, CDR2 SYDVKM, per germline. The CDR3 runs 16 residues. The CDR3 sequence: CASSSGQPLAKNIQYF. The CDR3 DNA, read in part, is TGTGCCAGCAGCTCCGGACAGCCACTAGCCAAAAACATT. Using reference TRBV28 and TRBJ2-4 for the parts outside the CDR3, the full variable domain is DVKVTQSSRYLVKRTGEKVFLECVQDMDHENMFWYRQDPGLGLRLIYFSYDVKMKEKGDIPEGYSVSREKKERFSLILESASTNQTSMYLCASSSGQPLAKNIQYFGAGTRLSVL.

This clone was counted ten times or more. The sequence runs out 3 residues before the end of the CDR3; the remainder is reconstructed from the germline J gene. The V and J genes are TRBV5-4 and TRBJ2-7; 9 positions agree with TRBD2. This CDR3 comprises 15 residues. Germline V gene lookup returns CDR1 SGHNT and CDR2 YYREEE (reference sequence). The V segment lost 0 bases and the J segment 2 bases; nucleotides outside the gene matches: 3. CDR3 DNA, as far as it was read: TGTGCCAGCAGCTTGGCCAGCGGGAGGACCTACGAG. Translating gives CASSLASGRTYE. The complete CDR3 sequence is CASSLASGRTYEQYF.

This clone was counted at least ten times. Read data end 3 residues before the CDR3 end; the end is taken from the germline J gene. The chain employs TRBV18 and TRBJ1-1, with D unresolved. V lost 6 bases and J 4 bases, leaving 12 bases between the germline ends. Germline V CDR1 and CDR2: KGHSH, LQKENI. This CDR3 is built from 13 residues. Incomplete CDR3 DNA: TGTGCCAGCTCTCTCAAGGAGGGCACTGAA. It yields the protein CASSLKEGTE. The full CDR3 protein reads CASSLKEGTEAFF.

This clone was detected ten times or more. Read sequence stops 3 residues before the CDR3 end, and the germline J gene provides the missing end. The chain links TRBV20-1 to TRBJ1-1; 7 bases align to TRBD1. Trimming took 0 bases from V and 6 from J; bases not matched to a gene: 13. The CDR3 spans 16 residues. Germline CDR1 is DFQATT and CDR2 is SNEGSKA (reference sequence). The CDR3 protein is CSARDPRQGQYAEAFF. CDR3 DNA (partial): TGCAGTGCTAGAGATCCGCGACAGGGTCAATACGCTGAA.

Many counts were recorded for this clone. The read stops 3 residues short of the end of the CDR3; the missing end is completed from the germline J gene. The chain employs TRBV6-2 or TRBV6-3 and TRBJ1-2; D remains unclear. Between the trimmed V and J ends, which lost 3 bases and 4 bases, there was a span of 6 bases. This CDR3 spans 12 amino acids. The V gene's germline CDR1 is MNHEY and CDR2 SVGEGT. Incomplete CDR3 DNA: TGTGCCAGCAGTTATCAGAGCTATGGC. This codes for CASSYQSYG. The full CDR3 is CASSYQSYGYTF.

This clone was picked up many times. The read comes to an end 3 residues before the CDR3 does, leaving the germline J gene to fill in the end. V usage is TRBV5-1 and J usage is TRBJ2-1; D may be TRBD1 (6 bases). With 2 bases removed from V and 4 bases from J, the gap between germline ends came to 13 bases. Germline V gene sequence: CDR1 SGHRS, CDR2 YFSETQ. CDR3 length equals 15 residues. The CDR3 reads CASSFRDTTYNEQFF. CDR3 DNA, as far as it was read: TGCGCCAGCAGCTTCCGGGACACTACTTACAATGAG.